The T cell receptor beta chain under discussion was sequenced for a study of shared T cell receptors in the human thymus (dated by TCRdb to 2020 to 2022). With respect to the entire study: The study examined how self-reactive, shared T-cell receptor alpha chains are generated in the human thymus.

The method was the immunoSEQ multiplex PCR assay. TCRdb mirrors the immuneACCESS table, restricted to in-frame sequences. Some clones are absent from its copies; in checked studies, under half trace to an unresolved V gene, and the reason for the others is unknown. This sample holds 500,000 to 750,000 clones; roughly 90% were observed only once. Over 0.008% of the sample is taken by the ten largest. This clone showed up just once. The antigen it binds to is not known. Qualities for individual bases were not recorded, and no much larger clone is one base off. The data also belong to a second study, concerning human thymus T cells. The second paper further reports: In Finland, the donors were immunologically healthy infants who were having open corrective cardiac surgery for congenital heart defects. Thymus tissue was collected as surgical resects that were removed during corrective cardiac surgery. Both the thymic and the peripheral blood repertoires appeared to show biased V and J gene segment usage. Highly overlapping thymic TCR repertoires among unrelated individuals were reported in the related research. The study characterized TCR alpha and beta repertoires from roughly eight infant thymus samples and a few related peripheral blood samples. The infant donors were 7 to 244 days old, and the cohort included five or six males and a couple of females. Thymocytes were freed from the tissue by mechanical means and kept at -70 degrees C as pellets of roughly 9-34 million cells. A QIAsymphony instrument was used to extract genomic DNA from frozen cell pellets. Using the immunoSEQ multiplex PCR assay, the TCRB and TCRAD loci were amplified from a standardized quantity of quality-controlled genomic DNA. The amplicons spanned the V(D)J region and were long enough to cover the CDR3 and allow V and J genes to be identified. Amplicon sequencing was performed on an Illumina platform through the commercial immunoSEQ service. Primer bias and sequencing errors were corrected as previously described, and TCRAD and TCRB were defined on the basis of the IMGT database. Repertoires were analysed with immunoSEQ Analyzer 3.0 and VDJTools, covering basic statistics, V/J segment usage, diversity estimates, rarefaction and pairwise overlap. Diversity was estimated with Chao1, ChaoE, Efron-Thisted, Shannon and inverse Simpson indices, and also on datasets down-sampled to the smallest sample. Repertoire overlap was determined by strict matching of CDR3 nucleotide sequence, V gene and J gene, and Jaccard-based multidimensional scaling clustering was applied. On average, thymus samples gave roughly 800,000 unique TCRB clonotypes, whereas blood samples gave about 84,000.

Sequencing used thymocytes. This clonotype was obtained from a boy under two years old with a congenital heart defect. Donor details come from another sample of the same person, matched by shared clones.

The CDR3 region has the sequence CASSAGGSSYNEQFF. The nucleotide sequence is given as TGTGCCAGCAGTGCTGGGGGGAGCTCCTACAATGAGCAGTTCTTC. The sequence joins TRBV28 to TRBJ2-1; the D gene is possibly TRBD2, with 6 bases matching. The germline V gene supplies CDR1 MDHEN and CDR2 SYDVKM. At the junction V is shortened by 5 bases and J by 0 bases, with 11 bases in between. The CDR3 spans 15 residues, from the cysteine through the phenylalanine. Only the CDR3 DNA is retained, 45 bases long and in frame from the first base.